The next 4 T cell receptor beta chains were all read from a single sample in a study of T-cell memory formation after mild COVID-19. TCRdb recomputed calls from the 5' RACE reads with MiXCR, one row per CDR3 protein. Seen here are roughly 110,000 distinct CDR3 sequences, around 15% observed once, and the top ten hold 28%. The sequenced sample consisted of PBMCs or a T cell subset sorted from them (not recorded which). The receptors were sampled from an adult woman who had mild COVID-19 (a few samples of this study predate the infection). Cell type and time point are not known.

This clonotype was counted many times. The V and J genes are TRBV4-3 and TRBJ2-1; D might be TRBD2 (5 bases). Germline CDR1 is LGHNA and CDR2 is YSLEER. V dropped 0 bases and J dropped 4 bases, with 13 bases sitting between them. This CDR3 is 16 amino acids long. CDR3 nucleotide sequence: TGCGCCAGCAGCCAAGAGTACGGGAATTTATACAATGAGCAGTTCTTC. Translation gives CASSQEYGNLYNEQFF.

This clonotype was found a few times. The V and J genes are TRBV15 and TRBJ2-1; 7 bases fit TRBD2. V lost 0 bases, J lost 8 bases, and 7 bases stayed unmatched. The CDR3 length is 15 residues. CDR1 is LNHNV and CDR2 is YYDKDF in the germline V gene (reference sequence). The CDR3 loop is CATSRDRASGDEQFF. The CDR3 DNA reads as TGTGCCACCAGCAGAGATAGGGCTAGCGGCGATGAGCAGTTCTTC. The full variable domain, its missing parts supplied by reference TRBV15 and TRBJ2-1, is DAMVIQNPRYQVTQFGKPVTLSCSQTLNHNVMYWYQQKSSQAPKLLFHYYDKDFNNEADTPDNFQSRRPNTSFCFLDIRSPGLGDTAMYLCATSRDRASGDEQFFGPGTRLTVL.

Many counts were recorded for this clonotype. The chain is built from TRBV5-1 and TRBJ2-3; 7 bases align to TRBD2. With 4 bases clipped from V and 1 base from J, the junction kept 3 bases outside the gene matches. This CDR3 comprises 14 residues. The germline V gene encodes CDR1 SGHRS and CDR2 YFSETQ. The CDR3 coding sequence is TGCGCCAGCAGCCCAGCGGGGCGCACAGATACGCAGTATTTT. This encodes CASSPAGRTDTQYF.

V usage is TRBV27 and J usage is TRBJ2-4, with 8 nucleotides matching TRBD1. Germline V CDR1 and CDR2: MNHEY, SMNVEV (reference sequence). The CDR3 sequence is 18 residues long. Trimming cost V 4 bases and J 0 bases; bases outside gene matches: 11. In DNA form, the CDR3 reads TGTGCCAGCAGTTCTATAGGCGGACAGGGCCTAGCCAAAAACATTCAGTACTTC. Residues: CASSSIGGQGLAKNIQYF.